This section outlines one T cell receptor (beta chain) sequence together with its context. Generated by immunoSEQ multiplex PCR, the TCRdb table keeps only in-frame clones and is missing some. The sample yields 200,000 to 250,000 clones, about 90% seen once. The data belong to a study of blood T cell repertoires in COVID-19. Trimming cost V 4 bases and J 2 bases, with 10 bases left between them. The germline V gene encodes CDR1 SGHRS and CDR2 YFSETQ. The CDR3 is 13 amino acids. This rearrangement joins TRBV5-1 to TRBJ2-7; a possible D gene is TRBD1 (6 bases). The sample consisted of peripheral blood. This receptor was obtained from an older woman with acute or convalescent COVID-19. This chain's CDR3 is CASSTGSAYEQYF. The CDR3 DNA is TGCGCCAGCAGCACAGGGTCGGCCTACGAGCAGTACTTC.